These T cell receptor beta chains were read from a single sample in a study of blood T cells in healthy people across ages. TCRdb independently ran MiXCR on the 5' RACE reads; one entry per CDR3 protein. The sample contains fewer than 1.5 million distinct CDR3 sequences, approximately 40% of which appear only once. Specimen: blood. These receptors were collected from a woman under 30 in good health. CDR3s include the opening cysteine and the closing phenylalanine or tryptophan.

cdr3_length	v_call	j_call	cdr3_aa
14	TRBV28	TRBJ2-5	CASSSYGPLETQYF
15	TRBV12-3/TRBV12-4	TRBJ1-4	CASSPSGGAGEKLFF
13	TRBV2	TRBJ1-2	CATSGTGNYGYTF
11	TRBV2	TRBJ2-1	CAIRMNNQQFF
14	TRBV14	TRBJ2-5	CASSQVIAEETQYF
13	TRBV10-3	TRBJ1-2	CAIRGDRETGYTF
14	TRBV6-2/TRBV6-3	TRBJ2-3	CASRLAGGIDTQYF
14	TRBV19	TRBJ2-7	CASSIGGLAYEQYF
14	TRBV7-2	TRBJ2-7	CASSSPGLAYEQYF
13	TRBV5-1	TRBJ1-2	CASSLEPGYGYTF
16	TRBV9	TRBJ1-1	CASSVVKGVGNTEAFF
16	TRBV7-3	TRBJ2-3	CASSLRIAGLADTQYF
13	TRBV24-1	TRBJ2-2	CATSYGGTGELFF
14	TRBV20-1	TRBJ2-5	CSARRSQGQETQYF
16	TRBV14	TRBJ2-6	CASSQTRQAGANVLTF
15	TRBV7-2	TRBJ1-2	CASSLTLQGDYGYTF
17	TRBV12-3/TRBV12-4	TRBJ1-2	CASSVRDFAVNYGGYTF
16	TRBV4-1	TRBJ2-7	CASSQGNWESAYEQYF
14	TRBV12-3/TRBV12-4	TRBJ1-1	CASSLGTGVPEAFF
14	TRBV29-1	TRBJ2-5	CSVDPTGFSETQYF
13	TRBV27	TRBJ2-7	CASKRGNLYKQYF
15	TRBV28	TRBJ2-7	CASSLWGSLPYEQYF
17	TRBV5-1	TRBJ2-1	CASSLLSGRLTYNEQFF
13	TRBV7-3	TRBJ2-1	CASSSSLGETQFF
14	TRBV6-5	TRBJ2-7	CASSPQRTSGEQYF
15	TRBV7-3	TRBJ1-1	CASSLGDRDDTEAFF
16	TRBV20-1	TRBJ1-2	CSARAGGRLRNYGYTF
19	TRBV7-2	TRBJ1-2	CASSFPRGGTGTGGSGYTF
13	TRBV30	TRBJ1-4	CAWSGGKNEKLFF
13	TRBV29-1	TRBJ2-7	CSVEDDKGYEQYF
15	TRBV16	TRBJ1-2	CASSRDRQGVHGYTF
14	TRBV25-1	TRBJ2-1	CAIWGLAYYNEQFF
14	TRBV28	TRBJ1-2	CASSLPYSSCGYTF
16	TRBV7-9	TRBJ2-5	CASSLVSLAPGGEQYF
15	TRBV11-2	TRBJ1-1	CASSIRTGLNTEAFF
14	TRBV3-1	TRBJ2-3	CAGSQNNRVDTQYF
19	TRBV13	.	CASSLIDHRMSSSYNEQYF
12	TRBV20-1	TRBJ1-1	CSADRQDSEAFF
15	TRBV9	.	CASSAETGVWGEQYF
13	TRBV18	TRBJ2-3	CASSPIVRDTQYF
17	TRBV6-5	TRBJ2-6	CASSYTGSSSGANVLTF